This T cell receptor (beta chain) emerged from a study of memory CD4+ T cells and cytomegalovirus serostatus. Whole-study context: Of the healthy Belgian adults, 9 or 10 were CMV seropositive and 24 seronegative.

In regard to this clone: What it binds is unknown.

Study-level points and caveats: Each of approximately 61 CMV-associated TCRbeta sequences occurred in one to five individuals. The CMV-associated TCR signature appears largely within the CD4+ memory repertoire.

The sort gate was single viable CD3+CD4+CD8-CD45RO+ cells for memory CD4+ T cells. This table comes from immunoSEQ multiplex PCR, and its TCRdb copy is limited to in-frame clones, with some not included. The top ten hold approximately 2.4% of the sample, which has 70,000 to 90,000 clones, 75% to 85% seen once. Germline trimming cut 8 bases from V and 0 bases from J; bases unmatched to any gene: 5. CDR1 and CDR2 (germline): KGHSH, LQKENI. The CDR3 is 15 residues long. The chain uses TRBV18 and TRBJ2-7; 12 nucleotides agree with TRBD2. Sequenced: memory CD4+ T cells from blood. This receptor was taken from an adult in good health and CMV-seropositive. The CDR3 DNA follows: TGTGCCAGCACCCGACTAGCGGGGGACTCCTACGAGCAGTACTTC. Encoded protein: CASTRLAGDSYEQYF.